This TCR beta chain was documented in a study of OX40 agonist ivuxolimab in advanced cancers. The CDR3 is 12 amino acids. In germline, CDR1 is SQVTM, CDR2 ANQGSEA. Trimming took off 7 bases at V and 10 bases at J, with 17 bases between the two ends. Assay: immunoSEQ multiplex PCR; the TCRdb copy retains only in-frame clones and omits some. The data show under 85,000 clones, with 85% to 90% seen just once and around 0.63% held by the top ten. V and J are TRBV29-1 and TRBJ2-1; weak D call: TRBD1 (7 bases). The starting material was CD4+ or CD8+ T cells sorted from blood, obtained in a trial of the OX40 agonist ivuxolimab. The receptor's source is an adult with an advanced solid tumor such as melanoma, head and neck, liver or kidney cancer. CDR3 protein: CSAKHRGGEQFF. The DNA of the CDR3 is TGCAGCGCTAAGCACAGGGGAGGCGAGCAGTTCTTC.